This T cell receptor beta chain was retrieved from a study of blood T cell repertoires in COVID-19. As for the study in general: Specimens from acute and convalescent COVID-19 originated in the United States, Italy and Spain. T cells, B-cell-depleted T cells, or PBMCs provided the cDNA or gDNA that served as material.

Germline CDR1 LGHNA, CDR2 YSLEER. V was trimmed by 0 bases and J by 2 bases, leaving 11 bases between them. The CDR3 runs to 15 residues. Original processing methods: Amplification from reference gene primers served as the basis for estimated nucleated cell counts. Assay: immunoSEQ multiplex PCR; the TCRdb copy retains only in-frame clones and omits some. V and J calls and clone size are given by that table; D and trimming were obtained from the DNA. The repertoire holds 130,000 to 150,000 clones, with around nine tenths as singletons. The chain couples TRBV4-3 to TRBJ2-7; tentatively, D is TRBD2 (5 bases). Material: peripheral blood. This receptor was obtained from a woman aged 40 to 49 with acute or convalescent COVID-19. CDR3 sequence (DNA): TGCGCCAGCAGCCAAGACTCCGGGAAGACCTACGAGCAGTACTTC. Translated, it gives CASSQDSGKTYEQYF.